The clone carrying this T cell receptor beta chain was observed a single time. Original methodology: Estimated nucleated cell counts came from reference gene primer amplification. TCRdb's table, derived via immunoSEQ multiplex PCR, lists solely in-frame clones and lacks some. V and J calls plus clone size are reproduced from that table; the DNA served to infer D and trimming. The sample carries 80,000 or so clones, roughly 90% recorded once. The data originate from a study of blood T cell repertoires in COVID-19. Study information: Samples taken during acute and convalescent COVID-19 were collected in the United States, Italy and Spain. From T cells, B-cell-depleted T cells, or PBMCs came the material, which was cDNA or gDNA.

Germline CDR1 reads SGHRS; CDR2 reads YFSETQ. The CDR3 extends over 15 amino acids. Trimming took 1 base from V and 4 from J; bases not matched to a gene: 7. Sequenced material: peripheral blood. This sequence was found in a human donor in a cohort sampled during active COVID-19. The chain has TRBV5-1 and TRBJ1-1; TRBD1 matches at 7 bases. The CDR3 loop is CASSLTGDYSTEAFF. The CDR3 DNA reads as TGCGCCAGCAGCTTGACAGGGGATTATAGCACTGAAGCTTTCTTT. Combining the CDR3 with reference TRBV5-1 and TRBJ1-1 gives the whole variable domain KAGVTQTPRYLIKTRGQQVTLSCSPISGHRSVSWYQQTPGQGLQFLFEYFSETQRNKGNFPGRFSGRQFSNSRSEMNVSTLELGDSALYLCASSLTGDYSTEAFFGQGTRLTVV.